Below, 9 T cell receptor beta chains from the same sample are listed, as sequenced in a study of PD-L1 blockade in urothelial cancer. The assay was immunoSEQ multiplex PCR, and TCRdb's table has in-frame clones only and misses some. This table has about 110,000 clones, approximately 85% appearing once. This specimen was PBMCs, taken around atezolizumab (anti-PD-L1) treatment. These receptors were taken from a man aged 50 to 59 with urothelial cancer.

The V call is TRBV30, the J call TRBJ1-5; no definite D call. V lost 1 base to trimming and J lost 4 bases, with 11 bases between them. The CDR3 runs 14 residues. Germline CDR1 is GTSNPN and CDR2 is SVGIG (reference sequence). The DNA of the CDR3 is TGTGCCTGGAGTGGTGGGCTTCGAAATCAGCCCCAGCATTTT. Its protein product is CAWSGGLRNQPQHF.

V and J are TRBV9 and TRBJ2-7, with TRBD1 matching over 10 bases. The V segment lost 0 bases and the J segment 5 bases; nucleotides outside the gene matches: 2. In germline, CDR1 is SGDLS, CDR2 YYNGEE. CDR3 length: 14 amino acids. CDR3 sequence: CASSVGQGAHEQYF. For the CDR3, the DNA is TGTGCCAGCAGCGTAGGACAGGGGGCCCACGAGCAGTACTTC.

V gene TRBV7-2 combines with J gene TRBJ2-7; D not resolved. Germline CDR1 SGHTA, CDR2 FQGNSA. CDR3 size: 14 residues. V shed 2 bases and J shed 2 bases, with 10 bases lying between them. This CDR3 is CASSLKARTYEQYF. The CDR3, as DNA: TGTGCCAGCAGCTTAAAAGCGCGTACCTACGAGCAGTACTTC.

The CDR3 bases are TGTGCCAGCAGTCCACGACTAGCGGGGACCCTCCAATCCAAATACAATGAGCAGTTCTTC. Amino acids: CASSPRLAGTLQSKYNEQFF. The rearrangement joins TRBV28 to TRBJ2-1, with TRBD2 identical over 11 bases. CDR3 size: 20 residues. Germline assignment: CDR1 MDHEN and CDR2 SYDVKM. V dropped 5 bases and J dropped 4; count of bases not matched to a gene: 19.

The CDR3 loop reads CASSPPGTSGTLEQFF. The CDR3 DNA sequence: TGTGCCAGCAGCCCCCCCGGGACTAGCGGGACGCTTGAGCAGTTCTTC. This chain joins TRBV9 and TRBJ2-1; 13 nucleotides agree with TRBD2. Per the germline V gene, CDR1 is SGDLS and CDR2 is YYNGEE. CDR3 length: 16 residues. V gave up 4 bases and J gave up 9 bases; unmatched junction bases: 10.

The CDR3, as DNA: TGCGCCAGCAGCCAGACAGGGGGCGTAAAGGAAAAACTGTTTTTT. It codes for CASSQTGGVKEKLFF. The chain is built from TRBV4-1 and TRBJ1-4, with 10 bases that match TRBD1. Germline assignment: CDR1 MGHRA and CDR2 YSYEKL. J gave up 8 bases and V 3 bases, and 6 bases lay outside the gene matches. The CDR3 consists of 15 residues.

The rearrangement joins TRBV2 to TRBJ2-7; 7 bases agree with TRBD2. This CDR3 has 15 residues. V lost 4 bases and J lost 0; bases outside the gene matches: 6. From germline, CDR1 is SNHLY and CDR2 FYNNEI. CDR3 loop: CASSVEGGPSYEQYF. The CDR3 bases are TGTGCCAGCAGTGTGGAGGGAGGGCCCTCCTACGAGCAGTACTTC. Supplemented by reference TRBV2 and TRBJ2-7, the full variable domain reads EPEVTQTPSHQVTQMGQEVILRCVPISNHLYFYWYRQILGQKVEFLVSFYNNEISEKSEIFDDQFSVERPDGSNFTLKIRSTKLEDSAMYFCASSVEGGPSYEQYFGPGTRLTVT.

This rearrangement joins TRBV7-6 to TRBJ1-1; no reliable D call. Deletions cut 5 bases from V and 0 bases from J, with 13 bases between. CDR1 is SGHVS, CDR2 FNYEAQ, per germline. This CDR3 spans 15 amino acids. The CDR3 DNA sequence: TGTGCCAGCAGCACACCAGCCGGGTTGAACACTGAAGCTTTCTTT. Amino acids: CASSTPAGLNTEAFF.

The chain is built from TRBV5-1 and TRBJ1-2; 10 nucleotides match TRBD1. The ends lost 4 bases at V and 6 bases at J; junction bases unmatched: 3. This CDR3 region has 13 residues. Germline CDR1 and CDR2: SGHRS and YFSETQ. In DNA, the CDR3 is TGCGCCAGCAGCCAAGGGACAGGGGATGGCTACACCTTC. As protein: CASSQGTGDGYTF.